These 5 T cell receptor beta chains were sequenced from one sample in a study of graft-versus-host responses after intestinal transplantation. Generated by immunoSEQ multiplex PCR, the TCRdb table keeps only in-frame clones and is missing some. The table includes some 45,000 clones, around nine tenths detected once. The specimen comprised PBMCs, sampled 524 days after transplant. These receptors all come from a human patient who received an intestinal transplant, so some T cells may come from the graft donor.

Here the CDR3 reads CASSQGGGNTEAFF. The DNA of the CDR3 is TGCGCCAGCAGCCAAGGGGGGGGGAACACTGAAGCTTTCTTT. This chain connects TRBV4-1 to TRBJ1-1; a possible D gene is TRBD1 (5 bases). The length of the CDR3 is 14 residues. CDR1 is MGHRA, CDR2 YSYEKL, per germline. Trimming left V 1 base short and J 1 base short, with 7 bases between.

This chain joins TRBV30 and TRBJ1-2, with 11 positions matching TRBD1. There are 15 residues in the CDR3. With 5 bases clipped from V and 1 base from J, the junction kept 6 bases outside the gene matches. In germline, CDR1 is GTSNPN, CDR2 SVGIG (reference sequence). CDR3: CAWLGTGGVNYGYTF. In DNA, the CDR3 is TGTGCCTGGCTCGGGACAGGGGGAGTTAACTATGGCTACACCTTC.

The genes are TRBV5-1 and TRBJ2-1; the match to TRBD1 covers 10 bases. Germline V gene data show CDR1 as SGHRS and CDR2 as YFSETQ. Losses at the gene ends were 3 bases for V and 4 bases for J; bases not matched to a gene: 4. The CDR3 has 15 amino acids. DNA for the CDR3: TGCGCCAGCAGCTGGGGGACAGGGGCGTACAATGAGCAGTTCTTC. It codes for CASSWGTGAYNEQFF.

CDR3: CASSLAPNTEAFF. The CDR3, as DNA: TGTGCCAGCAGCTTGGCGCCAAACACTGAAGCTTTCTTT. The rearrangement uses TRBV7-3 and TRBJ1-1; D not resolved. Germline CDR1 reads SGHTA; CDR2 reads FQGTGA. V lost 3 bases, J lost 2 bases, and 7 bases lay in between. There are 13 residues in the CDR3.

The V call is TRBV6-5, the J call TRBJ2-7; 14 bases are a match to TRBD2. The CDR3 totals 14 residues. Germline V lookup: CDR1 MNHEY, CDR2 SVGAGI. V was clipped by 10 bases and J by 7 bases; unmatched bases: 9. In DNA form, the CDR3 reads TGTGCCATCAGCCCGACTAGCGGGAGGGGTGAGCAGTACTTC. This translates into CAISPTSGRGEQYF.